This entry concerns a single TCR beta chain. The data were obtained in a study of cytomegalovirus exposure and HLA in healthy donors. The V gene end was trimmed by 6 bases and the J gene end by 4 bases; junction bases not matched to a gene: 10. This CDR3 is 16 amino acids long. Per germline, CDR1 LNHDA and CDR2 SQIVND (reference sequence). The PCR had 60 Vbeta and 13 Jbeta primers. Only in-frame clones appear in the TCRdb table, and some are missing; sequencing was by immunoSEQ multiplex PCR. The repertoire holds about 180,000 clones, with more than 70% as singletons. The clonotype was recovered from a girl aged 10-17 years in good health and CMV-seropositive. The V and J genes are TRBV19 and TRBJ2-3; TRBD2 aligns across 10 bases. Sequencing was performed on PBMCs. CDR3 sequence reads: CASRLGASGSSDTQYF. The CDR3 region has the DNA TGTGCCAGTAGACTAGGGGCTAGCGGGAGTTCAGATACGCAGTATTTT.